This T cell receptor (beta chain) was recovered during a study of blood T cell repertoires in COVID-19. Recruited during active infection, patients (from Seattle) were subsequently followed longitudinally. Using immunoSEQ multiplex PCR, the repertoire was profiled, and TCRdb retains in-frame clones only, with some absent. Of 200,000 to 250,000 clones in the sample, roughly nine tenths were seen once. Germline V gene data show CDR1 as LGHNA and CDR2 as YNFKEQ. The junction had 19 bases not matched to a gene; V was cut back by 3 bases and J by 4 bases. CDR3 length: 19 amino acids. The receptor comes from a man in his sixties with COVID-19, enrolled during active disease. The sample was peripheral blood. The chain is built from TRBV4-2 and TRBJ2-5; 8 nucleotides line up with TRBD2. CDR3 loop: CASSQADRSGTRGAETQYF. The CDR3 DNA reads as TGTGCCAGCAGCCAGGCTGACAGAAGCGGGACTAGGGGGGCAGAGACCCAGTACTTC.